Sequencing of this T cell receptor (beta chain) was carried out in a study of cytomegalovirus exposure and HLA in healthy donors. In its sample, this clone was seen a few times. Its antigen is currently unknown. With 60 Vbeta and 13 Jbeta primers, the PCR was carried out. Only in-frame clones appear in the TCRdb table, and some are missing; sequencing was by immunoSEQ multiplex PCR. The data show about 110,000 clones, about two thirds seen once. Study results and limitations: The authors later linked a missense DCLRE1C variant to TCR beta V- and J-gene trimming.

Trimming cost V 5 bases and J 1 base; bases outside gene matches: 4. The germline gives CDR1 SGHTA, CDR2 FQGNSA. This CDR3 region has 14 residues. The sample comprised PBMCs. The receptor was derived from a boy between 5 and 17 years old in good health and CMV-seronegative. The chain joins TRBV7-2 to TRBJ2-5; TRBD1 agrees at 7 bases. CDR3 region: CASSNPGGQETQYF. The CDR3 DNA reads TGTGCCAGCAGCAATCCAGGGGGCCAAGAGACCCAGTACTTC. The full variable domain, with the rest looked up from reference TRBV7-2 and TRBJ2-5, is GAGVSQSPSNKVTEKGKDVELRCDPISGHTALYWYRQSLGQGLEFLIYFQGNSAPDKSGLPSDRFSAERTGGSVSTLTIQRTQQEDSAVYLCASSNPGGQETQYFGPGTRLLVL.